This TCR beta chain emerged from a study of T cell responses to AZD1222 COVID-19 vaccine (dated by TCRdb to about 2021). General notes on the study: A total of about 230 trial participants underwent TCR sequencing, of whom nearly 210 received two doses of AZD1222 and some 26 received two doses of the MenACWY control vaccine. Trial participants were enrolled by age into subgroups of 18-55, 56-69 and 70-plus years, and around 140, 26 and 57 TCR-sequenced participants, respectively, were included in these subgroups. Points the paper makes about the study in general: No day 14 peak-response samples were available, so repertoires were characterized only after the peak T cell response. Conclusions about previously exposed vaccinees are limited because only six or seven AZD1222 recipients were SARS-CoV-2 seropositive at baseline. After two AZD1222 doses, spike-specific TCR breadth and depth were significantly higher than at day 0 and than in MenACWY recipients. Epitopes outside the regions mutated in the B.1.351 and B.1.1.7 variants were reportedly recognized by nearly half of the unique spike-specific TCRs. The 56-69-year group was small, and its depth increase did not reach significance, likely because of low power. Most participants were white British and females outnumbered males, and the authors suggested that clonal diversity may have been underestimated. The vaccine-associated CD4 TCRs covered the entire spike protein, and the dominant responses fell in regions 160-218 and 743-854.

This specimen's time point label, interpreted: about 28 days (+/-7) after the second vaccine dose. AZD1222 recipients whose second dose came at about 4 weeks and those whose second dose came at about 12 weeks were combined into one group, since spike-specific TCR depth and breadth did not differ between the two schedules. Samples from vaccinated people were obtained from the UK trials COV001 and COV002, which included a single-blind randomized controlled phase 2/3 trial of AZD1222 (ChAdOx1 nCoV-19) in healthy adults. Trial participant PBMC samples were collected at day 0 and day 28 after the second dose for TCRbeta chain sequencing. The CDR3 contains 14 residues, cysteine and phenylalanine counted. Only the CDR3 DNA is retained, 42 bases long and in frame from the first base. CDR1 and CDR2 (GTSNPN, SVGIG) derive from the germline V gene (reference sequence). V lost 0 bases and J lost 4 bases; the stretch between them is 9 bases long.

About this clone itself: This receptor's antigen is unknown. Per-nucleotide qualities are absent, and no much larger clonotype sits a single base away.

The CDR3 regions of human TCRbeta chains were analyzed by immunosequencing. Regarding the original processing steps: Repertoire TCRs were matched against a reference library of SARS-CoV-2-specific TCRs generated with the MIRA antigen-specificity platform. Breadth was defined as the fraction of unique TCRs that were SARS-CoV-2-associated, and depth was defined as the fraction of total T cells that were SARS-CoV-2-associated. Using the MIRA data, each spike-specific TCR was mapped to the spike region that the TCR reacts to and placed in a CD4 or CD8 class. Log10-transformed breadth and depth values were compared by one-way ANOVA with Sidak's multiple comparisons tests. What TCRdb holds here is the immuneACCESS table cut down to in-frame rearrangements. Part of the clones is not present; checked against another copy, under half of the missing clones reflect an unresolved V gene, and the others are unexplained. The D gene and trimming were derived from the DNA, and the V and J assignments and clone size from that table. The sample yields 150,000 or so clones; about 91% were counted once. The top ten constitute 1% to 1.5% of the sample.

This chain joins TRBV30 to TRBJ1-4; TRBD1 is possibly the D segment (6 matching bases). Sequencing used peripheral blood, obtained 28 days after the second AZD1222 dose. The sequence derives from an adult who received the AZD1222 COVID-19 vaccine. The CDR3 has the sequence CAWSVEGGNEKLFF. The nucleotide sequence reads as follows: TGTGCCTGGAGTGTAGAGGGGGGTAATGAAAAACTGTTTTTT. Beyond the CDR3, the reference TRBV30 and TRBJ1-4 genes provide the residues; the full variable domain reads: SQTIHQWPATLVQPVGSPLSLECTVEGTSNPNLYWYRQAAGRGLQLLFYSVGIGQISSEVPQNLSASRPQDRQFILSSKKLLLSDSGFYLCAWSVEGGNEKLFFGSGTQLSVL.